Below, one TCR beta chain is given with its context. No antigen is known for it. No base quality values were provided; no much bigger clone lies one nucleotide off. The CDR3 regions of human TCRbeta chains were analyzed by immunosequencing. In the paper's pipeline: TCRs in the repertoires were matched against a reference library of SARS-CoV-2-specific TCRs that had been generated with the MIRA antigen-specificity platform. Breadth meant the fraction of unique TCRs that were SARS-CoV-2-associated, whereas depth meant the fraction of total T cells that were SARS-CoV-2-associated. Each spike-specific TCR was assigned to its reactive spike region and to a CD4 or CD8 class using the MIRA data. Log10-transformed breadth and depth values were compared by one-way ANOVA with Sidak's multiple comparisons tests. Here the immuneACCESS table is served through TCRdb, limited to in-frame sequences with V and J called. Missing clones are a known gap in these copies; in checked studies unresolved V genes cover under half, and the rest lacks a known reason. V, J and clone size reflect that table, while D and trimming were determined from the DNA. The sample profile shows roughly 140,000 clones; around 87% of them were found once. The ten largest clones capture more than 1.5% of the sample.

Reading from cysteine to phenylalanine, the CDR3 counts 15 amino acids. Only the CDR3 portion is preserved as DNA: 45 bases, with reading frame beginning at the first base. Reading the germline V gene (reference sequence) gives CDR1 LGHDT and CDR2 YNNKEL. Here V drops 5 bases and J drops 6 bases, and the junction holds 9 bases not matched to any gene. This sample stems from a study of T cell responses to AZD1222 COVID-19 vaccine (dated by TCRdb to the early 2020s). Background for the entire study: AZD1222 recipients with second doses at about 4 weeks or about 12 weeks were pooled, because spike-specific TCR depth and breadth did not differ between schedules. Trial participants were enrolled by age into subgroups of 18-55, 56-69 and 70-plus years, and approximately 150, 30 and 60 TCR-sequenced participants, respectively, were included in these subgroups. TCR sequencing covered over 230 trial participants: some 210 given two doses of AZD1222 and 26 given two doses of MenACWY control vaccine. General study outcomes and caveats: The 56-69-year group was small, and its depth increase did not reach significance, likely because of low power. After two AZD1222 doses, both the breadth and the depth of spike-specific TCRs were significantly higher than at day 0 and than in MenACWY recipients. Because no samples from the day 14 peak response were available, repertoires could be characterized only after the peak T cell response. Epitopes outside the regions mutated in the B.1.351 and B.1.1.7 variants were reportedly recognized by nearly half of the unique spike-specific TCRs. Conclusions about previously exposed vaccinees are limited because only a handful of AZD1222 recipients were SARS-CoV-2 seropositive at baseline. The whole spike protein was spanned by vaccine-associated CD4 TCRs, and dominant responses were seen in regions 160-218 and 743-854. Participants were mostly white British and included more females than males, and it was suggested by the authors that clonal diversity may have been underestimated.

Reading the label with the study, this specimen's time point is: baseline before first vaccination. Vaccinee samples were obtained from the UK trials COV001 and COV002, which included a single-blind randomized controlled phase 2/3 trial of AZD1222 (ChAdOx1 nCoV-19) in healthy adults. For TCRbeta chain sequencing, PBMC samples were collected from trial participants at day 0 and at day 28 after the second dose. Sequenced material: peripheral blood, taken on day 0 of AZD1222 vaccination. The source is an adult in good health. The chain is assembled from TRBV3-1 (or the pseudogene TRBV3-2) and TRBJ2-1; 8 middle bases align to TRBD2. The DNA reads as follows: TGTGCCAGCAGCAGAAGCGGGAGCACTGGCAATGAGCAGTTCTTC. It encodes CASSRSGSTGNEQFF.